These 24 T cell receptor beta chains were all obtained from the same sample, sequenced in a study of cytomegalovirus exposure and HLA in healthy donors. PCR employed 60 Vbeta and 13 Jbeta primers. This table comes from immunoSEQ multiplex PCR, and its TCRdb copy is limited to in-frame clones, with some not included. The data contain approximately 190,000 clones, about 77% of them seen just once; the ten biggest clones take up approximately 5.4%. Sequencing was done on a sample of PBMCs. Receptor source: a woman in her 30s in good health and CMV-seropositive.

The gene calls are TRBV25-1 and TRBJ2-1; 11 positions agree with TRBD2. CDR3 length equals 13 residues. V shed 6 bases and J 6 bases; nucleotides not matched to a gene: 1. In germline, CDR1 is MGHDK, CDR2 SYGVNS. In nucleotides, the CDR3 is TGTGCCAGCAGACTAGCGGGAGTCAATGAGCAGTTCTTC. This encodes CASRLAGVNEQFF.

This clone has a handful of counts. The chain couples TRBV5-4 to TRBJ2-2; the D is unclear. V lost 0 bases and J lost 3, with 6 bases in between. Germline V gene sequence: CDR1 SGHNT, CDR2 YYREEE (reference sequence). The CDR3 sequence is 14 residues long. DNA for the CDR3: TGTGCCAGCAGCTTGGGTGGAGACACCGGGGAGCTGTTTTTT. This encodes CASSLGGDTGELFF.

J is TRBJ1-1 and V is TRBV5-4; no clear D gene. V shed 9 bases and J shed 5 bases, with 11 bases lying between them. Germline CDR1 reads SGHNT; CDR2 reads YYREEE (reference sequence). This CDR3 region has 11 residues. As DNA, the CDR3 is TGTGCCACCCAGACGGGTACTGAAGCTTTCTTT. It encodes CATQTGTEAFF.

CDR3 DNA sequence: TGTGCCAGCAGTGAAAGTGGGAGGCGGGCCTACGAGCAGTACTTC. Translated: CASSESGRRAYEQYF. V and J are TRBV2 and TRBJ2-7, with TRBD2 as a possible D gene (6 bases). V lost 2 bases to trimming and J lost 2 bases, with 13 bases between them. CDR1 and CDR2 from the germline V gene are SNHLY and FYNNEI. The CDR3 has 15 amino acids.

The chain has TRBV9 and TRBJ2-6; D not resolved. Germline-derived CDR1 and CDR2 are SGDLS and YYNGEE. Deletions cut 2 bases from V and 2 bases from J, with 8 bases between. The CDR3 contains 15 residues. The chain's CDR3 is CASSVTGAGANVLTF. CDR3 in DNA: TGTGCCAGCAGCGTTACGGGTGCTGGGGCCAACGTCCTGACTTTC.

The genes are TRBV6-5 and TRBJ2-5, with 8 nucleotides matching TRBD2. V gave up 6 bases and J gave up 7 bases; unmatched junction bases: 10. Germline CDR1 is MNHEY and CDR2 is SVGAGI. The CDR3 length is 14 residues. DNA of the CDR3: TGTGCCAGCAGCCAACTAGCGGAGCAGGGGACCCAGTACTTC. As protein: CASSQLAEQGTQYF.

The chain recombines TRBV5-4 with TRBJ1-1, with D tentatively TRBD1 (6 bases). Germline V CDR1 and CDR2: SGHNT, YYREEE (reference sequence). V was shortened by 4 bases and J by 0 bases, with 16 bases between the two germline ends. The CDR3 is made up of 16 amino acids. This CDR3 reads CASSLGQGIMNTEAFF. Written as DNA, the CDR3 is TGTGCCAGCAGCCTGGGACAAGGAATAATGAACACTGAAGCTTTCTTT.

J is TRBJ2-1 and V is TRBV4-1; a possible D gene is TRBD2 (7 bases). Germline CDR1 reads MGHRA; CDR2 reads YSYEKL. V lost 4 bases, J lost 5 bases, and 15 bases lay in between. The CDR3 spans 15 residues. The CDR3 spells CASSLHGGPHNEQFF. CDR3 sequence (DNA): TGCGCCAGCAGCCTTCACGGGGGGCCCCACAATGAGCAGTTCTTC.

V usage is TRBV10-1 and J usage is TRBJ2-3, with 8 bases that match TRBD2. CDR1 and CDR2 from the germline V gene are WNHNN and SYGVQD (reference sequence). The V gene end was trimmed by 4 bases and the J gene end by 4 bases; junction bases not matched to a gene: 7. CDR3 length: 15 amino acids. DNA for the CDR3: TGCGCCAGCAGTGCCGGCGGGGGGACCCCAGATACGCAGTATTTT. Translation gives CASSAGGGTPDTQYF.

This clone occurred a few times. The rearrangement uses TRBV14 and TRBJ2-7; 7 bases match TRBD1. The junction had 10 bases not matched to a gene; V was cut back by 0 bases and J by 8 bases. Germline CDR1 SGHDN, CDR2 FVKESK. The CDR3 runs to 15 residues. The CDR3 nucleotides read TGTGCCAGCAGCCAAGACCCCAGGGGGACCTCTAAGCAGTACTTC. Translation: CASSQDPRGTSKQYF.

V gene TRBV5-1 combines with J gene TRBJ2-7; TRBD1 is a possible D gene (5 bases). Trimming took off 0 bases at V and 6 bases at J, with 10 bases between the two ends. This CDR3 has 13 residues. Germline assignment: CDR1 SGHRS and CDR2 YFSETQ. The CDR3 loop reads CASSLVGACEQYF. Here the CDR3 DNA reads TGCGCCAGCAGCTTGGTTGGGGCGTGCGAGCAGTACTTC.

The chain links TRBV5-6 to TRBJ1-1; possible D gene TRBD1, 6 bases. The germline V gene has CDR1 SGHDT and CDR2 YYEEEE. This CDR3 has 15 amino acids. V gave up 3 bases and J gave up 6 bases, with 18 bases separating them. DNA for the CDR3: TGTGCCAGCAGCTCGGCAGACAGGAACAATCCTGAAGCTTTCTTT. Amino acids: CASSSADRNNPEAFF.

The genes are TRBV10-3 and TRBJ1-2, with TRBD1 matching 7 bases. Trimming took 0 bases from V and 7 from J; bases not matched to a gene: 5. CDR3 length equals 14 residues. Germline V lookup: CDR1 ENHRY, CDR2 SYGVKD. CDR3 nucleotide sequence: TGTGCCATCAGTGAGTCTCGACAGGGTTCTGGCTACACCTTC. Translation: CAISESRQGSGYTF.

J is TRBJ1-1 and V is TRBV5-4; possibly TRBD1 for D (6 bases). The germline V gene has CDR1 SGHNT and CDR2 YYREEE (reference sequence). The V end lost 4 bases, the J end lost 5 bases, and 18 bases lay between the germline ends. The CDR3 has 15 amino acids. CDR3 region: CASSPEGGGRTEAFF. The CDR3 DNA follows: TGTGCCAGCAGCCCCGAGGGAGGGGGTAGGACTGAAGCTTTCTTT.

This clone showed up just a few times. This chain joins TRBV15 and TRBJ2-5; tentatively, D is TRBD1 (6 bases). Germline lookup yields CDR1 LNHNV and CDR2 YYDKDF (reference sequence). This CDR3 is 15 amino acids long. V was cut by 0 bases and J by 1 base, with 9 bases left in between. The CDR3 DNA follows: TGTGCCACCAGCAGAGAAGGACAGACCCAAGAGACCCAGTACTTC. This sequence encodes CATSREGQTQETQYF.

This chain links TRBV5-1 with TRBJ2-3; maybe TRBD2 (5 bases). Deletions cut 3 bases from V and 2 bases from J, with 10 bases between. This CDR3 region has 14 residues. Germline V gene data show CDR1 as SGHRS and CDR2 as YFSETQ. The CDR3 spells CASSSGLFTDTQYF. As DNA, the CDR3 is TGCGCCAGCAGCTCCGGACTTTTCACAGATACGCAGTATTTT.

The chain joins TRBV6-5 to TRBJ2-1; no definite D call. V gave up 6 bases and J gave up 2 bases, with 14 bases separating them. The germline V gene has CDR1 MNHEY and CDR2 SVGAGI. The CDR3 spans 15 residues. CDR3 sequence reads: CASRHQVQAYNEQFF. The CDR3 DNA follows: TGTGCCAGCAGACACCAAGTCCAGGCCTACAATGAGCAGTTCTTC.

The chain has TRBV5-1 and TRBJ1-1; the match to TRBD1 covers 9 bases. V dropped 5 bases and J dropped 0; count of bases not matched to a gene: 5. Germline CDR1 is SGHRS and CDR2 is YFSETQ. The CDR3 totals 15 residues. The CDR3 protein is CASSIGTGLNTEAFF. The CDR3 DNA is TGCGCCAGCAGTATCGGGACAGGGCTGAACACTGAAGCTTTCTTT.

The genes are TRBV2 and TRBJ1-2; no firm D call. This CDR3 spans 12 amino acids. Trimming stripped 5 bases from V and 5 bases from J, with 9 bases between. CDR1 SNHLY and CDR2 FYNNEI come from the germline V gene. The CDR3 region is CASSTTVYGYTF. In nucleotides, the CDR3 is TGTGCCAGCAGTACCACAGTTTATGGCTACACCTTC.

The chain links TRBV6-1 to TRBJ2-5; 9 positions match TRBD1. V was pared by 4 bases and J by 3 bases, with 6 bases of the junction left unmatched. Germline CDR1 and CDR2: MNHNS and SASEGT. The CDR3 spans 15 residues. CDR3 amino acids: CASSGRWTGEETQYF. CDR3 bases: TGTGCCAGCAGTGGGCGGTGGACAGGGGAAGAGACCCAGTACTTC.

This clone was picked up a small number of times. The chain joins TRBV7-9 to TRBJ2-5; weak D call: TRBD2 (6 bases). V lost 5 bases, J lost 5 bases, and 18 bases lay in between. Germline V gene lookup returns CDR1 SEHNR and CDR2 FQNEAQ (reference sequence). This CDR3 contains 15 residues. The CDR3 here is CASSPDGGGAETQYF. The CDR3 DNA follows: TGTGCCAGCAGCCCGGACGGGGGAGGAGCGGAGACCCAGTACTTC. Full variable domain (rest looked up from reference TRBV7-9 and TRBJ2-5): DTGVSQNPRHKITKRGQNVTFRCDPISEHNRLYWYRQTLGQGPEFLTYFQNEAQLEKSRLLSDRFSAERPKGSFSTLEIQRTEQGDSAMYLCASSPDGGGAETQYFGPGTRLLVL.

The CDR3 DNA reads TGTGCCAGTAGTCCCCTGGCGGACACTGAAGCTTTCTTT. Its protein product is CASSPLADTEAFF. The rearrangement uses TRBV19 and TRBJ1-1; no clear D. CDR3 length: 13 amino acids. The germline V and J ends were trimmed by 5 bases and 3 bases, with 10 bases remaining between them. Germline lookup yields CDR1 LNHDA and CDR2 SQIVND (reference sequence).

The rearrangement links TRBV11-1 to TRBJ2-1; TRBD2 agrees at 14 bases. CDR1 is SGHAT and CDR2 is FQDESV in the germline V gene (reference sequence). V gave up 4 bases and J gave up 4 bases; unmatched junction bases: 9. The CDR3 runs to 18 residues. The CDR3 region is CASSWTSGGPTSYNEQFF. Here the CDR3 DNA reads TGTGCCAGCAGCTGGACTAGCGGGGGGCCCACATCATACAATGAGCAGTTCTTC.

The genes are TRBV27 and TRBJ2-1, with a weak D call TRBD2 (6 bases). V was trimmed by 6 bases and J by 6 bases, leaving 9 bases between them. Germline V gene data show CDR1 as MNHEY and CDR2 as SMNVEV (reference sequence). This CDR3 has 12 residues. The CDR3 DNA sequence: TGTGCCAGCAGCTGGGACTTCAATGAGCAGTTCTTC. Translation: CASSWDFNEQFF.